The rows below give T cell receptor beta chains drawn from one sample of a study of blood T cell repertoires in COVID-19. Repertoires were generated with immunoSEQ multiplex PCR, while TCRdb's copy carries only in-frame clones and drops some. Here the sample spans 110,000 to 150,000 clones, 79% being singletons. Sequencing was done on a sample of peripheral blood. The receptors derive from a woman between 65 and 79 years old with COVID-19, enrolled during active disease. Both conserved end residues are trimmed from each CDR3.

TRBV28,ASRSQDSYEQY
TRBV10-3,AISGGGSMNTEAF
TRBV28,ASRPPATYGYT
TRBV30,AWSLGSGGALGYEQY
TRBV7-2,ASSLASGGDLDTQY
TRBV18,ASSSSYQETQY
TRBV4-1,ASSQDRHRANEKLF
TRBV5-1,ASSLKGQGLDSPLH
TRBV5-6,ASSLIRSNEQF
TRBV9,ASSLGTGKTNYGYT
TRBV15,ATSSNRDTNYGYT
TRBV2,ASSARQTLGTEAF